This entry lists 17 T cell receptor beta chains sequenced from one sample in a study of response to subunit inactivated influenza vaccine. TCRdb itself ran the RT-PCR reads through MiXCR, one entry per CDR3 protein. The data show roughly 700,000 distinct CDR3 sequences, around a sixth seen once. The sequenced sample was PBMCs from blood, obtained 12 days after vaccination. The receptors stem from a man over 45 who received an inactivated influenza vaccine.

The CDR3 loop is CASRIPGGNQPQHF. The CDR3 DNA sequence: TGTGCCAGCAGGATCCCTGGGGGCAATCAGCCCCAGCATTTT. The rearrangement links TRBV6-2 or TRBV6-3 to TRBJ1-5; D gene uncertain. The length of the CDR3 is 14 residues. Germline V gives CDR1 MNHEY, CDR2 SVGEGT. V was cut by 6 bases and J by 2 bases, with 11 bases left in between.

This clonotype was found a few times. The chain carries TRBV29-1 and TRBJ2-7; 7 positions match TRBD1. Germline trimming cut 6 bases from V and 3 bases from J; bases unmatched to any gene: 2. Germline-derived CDR1 and CDR2 are SQVTM and ANQGSEA. This CDR3 has 11 residues. CDR3 sequence (DNA): TGCAGCGTAGGACAGGTCTACGAGCAGTACTTC. Amino acids: CSVGQVYEQYF.

V and J are TRBV7-3 and TRBJ2-2; 8 bases agree with TRBD1. V lost 1 base and J lost 7; bases outside the gene matches: 8. CDR3 size: 16 residues. Germline V gives CDR1 SGHTA, CDR2 FQGTGA. The CDR3 region is CASSLNGQGAGGELFF. Written as DNA, the CDR3 is TGTGCCAGCAGCTTAAATGGGCAGGGGGCCGGCGGGGAGCTGTTTTTT.

The chain uses TRBV6-2 or TRBV6-3 and TRBJ1-5; 8 positions agree with TRBD1. V lost 2 bases, J lost 6 bases, and 3 bases stayed unmatched. The CDR3 contains 14 residues. CDR1 is MNHEY and CDR2 is SVGEGT in the germline V gene. The CDR3 is CASSYRTGFQPQHF. For the CDR3, the DNA is TGTGCCAGCAGTTACCGGACAGGGTTTCAGCCCCAGCATTTT.

This clonotype was seen at least ten times. The V call is TRBV5-1, the J call TRBJ1-1; D call uncertain. V was pared by 3 bases and J by 2 bases, with 11 bases between. CDR3 size: 14 residues. The germline CDR1 and CDR2 sequences are SGHRS and YFSETQ. The CDR3 spells CASSSLPGNTEAFF. CDR3 in DNA: TGCGCCAGCAGCTCCCTTCCGGGAAACACTGAAGCTTTCTTT.

V and J are TRBV7-9 and TRBJ2-7, with D perhaps matching TRBD1 (6 bases). This CDR3 contains 17 residues. Trimming removed 2 bases from V and 2 bases from J, with 19 bases in between. Germline V gives CDR1 SEHNR, CDR2 FQNEAQ (reference sequence). CDR3 coding DNA: TGTGCCAGCAGCTTAATTCGGTCCAGGGGACCGACCTACGAGCAGTACTTC. Translated: CASSLIRSRGPTYEQYF.

V usage is TRBV2 and J usage is TRBJ2-2; D is ambiguous. Germline CDR1 is SNHLY and CDR2 is FYNNEI. The CDR3 consists of 16 residues. Trimming took 6 bases from V and 0 from J, leaving 14 bases between them. The CDR3 loop reads CASSAKGRANTGELFF. The CDR3 DNA follows: TGTGCCAGCAGCGCTAAAGGCCGGGCGAACACCGGGGAGCTGTTTTTT.

This clonotype occurred a few times. The rearrangement uses TRBV10-3 and TRBJ2-3; D not certain. V dropped 3 bases and J dropped 2 bases, with 9 bases sitting between them. This CDR3 comprises 14 residues. CDR1 is ENHRY, CDR2 SYGVKD, per germline. CDR3 protein: CAISDLQTTDTQYF. The DNA of the CDR3 is TGTGCCATCAGTGATTTACAGACCACAGATACGCAGTATTTT.

The V call is TRBV7-8, the J call TRBJ2-5; TRBD2 matches at 9 bases. Germline V CDR1 and CDR2: SGHVS, FQNEAQ. Germline trimming cut 0 bases from V and 1 base from J; bases unmatched to any gene: 6. The CDR3 has 17 residues. CDR3 DNA: TGTGCCAGCAGCTTAGCCCTAGCGGGAACAATCCAAGAGACCCAGTACTTC. Amino acids: CASSLALAGTIQETQYF.

CDR3 coding DNA: TGTGCCAGCAGTTTAGGTAGGACAGCTCTGATGGGGCGGACGCAGTATTTT. It encodes CASSLGRTALMGRTQYF. The rearrangement uses TRBV28 and TRBJ2-3, with D possibly being TRBD1 (6 bases). V gave up 2 bases and J gave up 9 bases, with 24 bases separating them. The CDR3 is 17 residues long. Germline V lookup: CDR1 MDHEN, CDR2 SYDVKM.

The chain's CDR3 is CATSRVPFGGNQPQHF. The CDR3 DNA reads TGTGCCACCAGCAGAGTACCCTTTGGTGGCAATCAGCCCCAGCATTTT. The V gene is TRBV15, the J gene TRBJ1-5, with unresolved D. Between the trimmed V and J ends, which lost 1 base and 2 bases, there was a span of 12 bases. In germline, CDR1 is LNHNV, CDR2 YYDKDF (reference sequence). The CDR3 is 16 residues long.

The chain links TRBV7-8 to TRBJ1-1, with 8 bases aligning to TRBD1. The V segment lost 3 bases and the J segment 6 bases; nucleotides outside the gene matches: 6. The CDR3 covers 14 residues. The germline CDR1 and CDR2 sequences are SGHVS and FQNEAQ. The DNA of the CDR3 is TGTGCCAGCAGCTTGGCCGGGACAGGACCTGAAGCTTTCTTT. This gives the protein CASSLAGTGPEAFF.

The V and J genes are TRBV29-1 and TRBJ2-1; D may be TRBD1 or TRBD2 (6 bases each). The CDR3 covers 9 residues. Germline V gene data show CDR1 as SQVTM and CDR2 as ANQGSEA. V was clipped by 6 bases and J by 10 bases, with 7 bases between them. The CDR3 region is CSVGGEQFF. DNA for the CDR3: TGCAGCGTCGGGGGCGAGCAGTTCTTC.

This clonotype was counted at least ten times. Written as DNA, the CDR3 is TGTGCCAGCAGTTTCGTGAACACTGAAGCTTTCTTT. Protein product: CASSFVNTEAFF. This rearrangement joins TRBV12-3 or TRBV12-4 to TRBJ1-1, with unresolved D. The CDR3 consists of 12 residues. V shed 3 bases and J shed 0 bases, with 2 bases lying between them.

This clonotype was recorded a few times. This chain links TRBV6-2 or TRBV6-3 with TRBJ2-1; the match to TRBD2 covers 10 bases. The CDR3 length is 17 residues. CDR1 and CDR2 from the germline V gene are MNHEY and SVGEGT. V lost 2 bases to trimming and J lost 5 bases; unmatched junction nucleotides: 9. The DNA of the CDR3 is TGTGCCAGCAGTTACCCAACATTTAGCGGGGGGAACAATGAGCAGTTCTTC. Translating it yields CASSYPTFSGGNNEQFF.

The chain links TRBV3-1 to TRBJ2-7; no clear D. The CDR3 sequence is 17 residues long. Looked up from germline, CDR1 is LGHDT and CDR2 is YNNKEL (reference sequence). Deletions cut 1 base from V and 0 bases from J, with 16 bases between. The chain's CDR3 is CASSQALHRKSSYEQYF. CDR3 nucleotides: TGTGCCAGCAGCCAAGCTTTACACCGGAAGAGCTCCTACGAGCAGTACTTC.

This chain links TRBV2 with TRBJ2-1, with D possibly TRBD1 on 5 matching bases. Trimming removed 5 bases from V and 9 bases from J, with 17 bases in between. Germline CDR1 SNHLY, CDR2 FYNNEI. The CDR3 is 14 amino acids. CDR3 amino acids: CASSKDKNLFEQFF. CDR3 DNA sequence: TGTGCCAGCAGTAAGGACAAGAACCTTTTTGAGCAGTTCTTC.